This entry lists 11 T cell receptor beta chains sequenced from one sample in a study of T cells in narcolepsy. Some clones are missing from TCRdb's copy, which holds only in-frame ones; the method was immunoSEQ multiplex PCR. The sample shows about 35,000 clones, over 80% of them seen only once. The sequenced sample consisted of memory (CD45RA-) CD4+ T cells from blood. Receptors originate from a human donor in good health.

The gene calls are TRBV19 and TRBJ2-1, with 10 bases identical to TRBD1. CDR3 size: 15 residues. With 5 bases clipped from V and 6 bases from J, the junction kept 7 bases outside the gene matches. Germline CDR1 and CDR2: LNHDA and SQIVND (reference sequence). This CDR3 is CASSGRDRGSNEQFF. The DNA of the CDR3 is TGTGCCAGTAGTGGCCGGGACAGGGGATCCAATGAGCAGTTCTTC. Supplemented by reference TRBV19 and TRBJ2-1, the full variable domain reads DGGITQSPKYLFRKEGQNVTLSCEQNLNHDAMYWYRQDPGQGLRLIYYSQIVNDFQKGDIAEGYSVSREKKESFPLTVTSAQKNPTAFYLCASSGRDRGSNEQFFGPGTRLTVL.

By share of the sample, this clone is medium-sized. This chain uses TRBV10-3 with TRBJ1-1, with D unresolved. There are 13 residues in the CDR3. Per germline, CDR1 ENHRY and CDR2 SYGVKD. V gave up 4 bases and J gave up 1 base, with 7 bases separating them. CDR3 DNA: TGTGCCATCAGTGGGAGGGAGAACACTGAAGCTTTCTTT. It codes for CAISGRENTEAFF.

The rearrangement links TRBV30 to TRBJ2-5; D is uncertain. The CDR3 runs to 11 residues. Per germline, CDR1 GTSNPN and CDR2 SVGIG (reference sequence). V gave up 2 bases and J gave up 5 bases, with 6 bases separating them. The CDR3 DNA follows: TGTGCCTGGAGTCATTTTGAGACCCAGTACTTC. Protein product: CAWSHFETQYF.

This clone showed up just a few times. The chain carries TRBV5-1 and TRBJ2-3; possibly TRBD1 or TRBD2 for D (5 bases each). Deletions cut 7 bases from V and 6 bases from J, with 12 bases between. CDR3 length: 12 residues. In germline, CDR1 is SGHRS, CDR2 YFSETQ. The CDR3 sequence: CASGIEGDTQYF. In nucleotides, the CDR3 is TGCGCCAGCGGAATAGAGGGGGATACGCAGTATTTT.

Sample share makes this clone medium-sized (0.01 to 0.1%). V is TRBV6-6 and J is TRBJ1-3, with D possibly matching TRBD1 (5 bases). CDR1 and CDR2 (germline): MNHNY, SVGAGI (reference sequence). V gave up 0 bases and J gave up 2 bases, with 5 bases separating them. This CDR3 has 14 residues. CDR3 bases: TGTGCCAGCAGTTACTCGACAGCTGGAAACACCATATATTTT. Translating gives CASSYSTAGNTIYF.

The V gene is TRBV28, the J gene TRBJ2-7; D possibly corresponds to TRBD2 (7 bases). The ends were cut back, 5 bases at V and 3 bases at J, with 14 bases in the middle. There are 14 residues in the CDR3. Per the germline V gene, CDR1 is MDHEN and CDR2 is SYDVKM. CDR3 DNA sequence: TGTGCCAGCAGTGTACCTAGGGGGGGCTACGAGCAGTACTTC. It translates to CASSVPRGGYEQYF.

The chain joins TRBV7-2 to TRBJ1-2; no clear D. This CDR3 contains 17 residues. CDR1 is SGHTA and CDR2 is FQGNSA in the germline V gene. Trimming left V 2 bases short and J 2 bases short, with 18 bases between. The CDR3 reads CASSLRETGDPNYGYTF. The CDR3 DNA reads as TGTGCCAGCAGCTTACGGGAGACGGGCGATCCGAACTATGGCTACACCTTC.

The chain couples TRBV6-1 to TRBJ1-5; D remains unclear. The V and J ends lost 2 bases and 5 bases respectively, with 7 bases between them. CDR3 length equals 13 residues. CDR1 and CDR2 from the germline V gene are MNHNS and SASEGT. The CDR3 DNA is TGTGCCAGCAGTGAATTGCGGGATCAGCCCCAGCATTTT. Its protein is CASSELRDQPQHF.

CDR3 sequence (DNA): TGTGCCAGCTCACATTCCGGGTCCATGAACACTGAAGCTTTCTTT. Its translation is CASSHSGSMNTEAFF. The rearrangement joins TRBV18 to TRBJ1-1; no definite D call. Trimming removed 4 bases from V and 0 bases from J, with 12 bases in between. CDR1 is KGHSH and CDR2 is LQKENI in the germline V gene. CDR3 length: 15 amino acids.

The chain recombines TRBV28 with TRBJ2-7, with D unresolved. CDR3 length: 10 amino acids. Germline V gives CDR1 MDHEN, CDR2 SYDVKM. V shed 8 bases and J shed 2 bases, with 4 bases lying between them. The CDR3 sequence is CASPPYEQYF. The CDR3 DNA reads TGTGCCAGCCCCCCCTACGAGCAGTACTTC.

This sequence joins TRBV7-2 and TRBJ2-3; D uncertain. Germline V gene data show CDR1 as SGHTA and CDR2 as FQGNSA. This CDR3 spans 16 amino acids. V was cut by 1 base and J by 0 bases, with 11 bases left in between. CDR3 region: CASSLVGQVSTDTQYF. Written as DNA, the CDR3 is TGTGCCAGCAGCTTAGTGGGCCAGGTTAGCACAGATACGCAGTATTTT.